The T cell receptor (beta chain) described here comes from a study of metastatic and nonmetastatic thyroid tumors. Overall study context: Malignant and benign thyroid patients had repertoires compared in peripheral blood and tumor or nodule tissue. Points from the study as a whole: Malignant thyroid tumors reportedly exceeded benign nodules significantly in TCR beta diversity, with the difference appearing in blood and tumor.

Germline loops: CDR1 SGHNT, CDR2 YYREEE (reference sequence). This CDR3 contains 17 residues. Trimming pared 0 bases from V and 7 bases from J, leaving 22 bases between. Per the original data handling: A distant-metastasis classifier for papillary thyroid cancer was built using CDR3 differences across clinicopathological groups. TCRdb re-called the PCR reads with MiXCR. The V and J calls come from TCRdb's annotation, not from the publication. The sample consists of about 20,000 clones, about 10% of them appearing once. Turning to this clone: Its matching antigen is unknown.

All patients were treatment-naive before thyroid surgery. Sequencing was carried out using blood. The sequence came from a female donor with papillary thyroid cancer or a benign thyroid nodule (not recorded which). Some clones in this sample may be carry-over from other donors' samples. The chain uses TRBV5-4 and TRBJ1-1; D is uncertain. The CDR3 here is CASSLVSAPLLEGEAFF. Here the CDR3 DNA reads TGTGCCAGCAGCTTGGTCTCCGCCCCGCTTCTTGAGGGTGAAGCTTTCTTT.